One sample yielded the 26 T cell receptor beta chains listed below, sequenced in a study of blood T cell repertoires in COVID-19. Using immunoSEQ multiplex PCR, the repertoire was profiled, and TCRdb retains in-frame clones only, with some absent. The sample gives about 360,000 clones, about 90% of which show up once; about 1.9% is in the top ten. Sequenced material: PBMCs or T cells enriched from blood (not recorded which). These receptors were obtained from a man aged 35-49 years in a cohort exposed to, infected with or recovered from COVID-19 (not recorded which).

The rearrangement joins TRBV5-1 to TRBJ2-1, with 9 bases identical to TRBD2. Germline assignment: CDR1 SGHRS and CDR2 YFSETQ. The CDR3 has 15 residues. V was pared by 5 bases and J by 0 bases, with 3 bases of the junction left unmatched. CDR3 in amino acids: CASRLSGSSYNEQFF. CDR3 DNA: TGCGCCAGCAGACTTAGCGGGAGCTCCTACAATGAGCAGTTCTTC.

CDR3 in amino acids: CASAISFTGELFF. The CDR3, as DNA: TGTGCCAGCGCTATCTCATTTACCGGGGAGCTGTTTTTT. The chain is built from TRBV6-5 and TRBJ2-2; D unclear. This CDR3 is 13 amino acids long. Trimming cost V 8 bases and J 5 bases, with 12 bases left between them. Germline V gene lookup returns CDR1 MNHEY and CDR2 SVGAGI.

The V call is TRBV4-1, the J call TRBJ2-1; TRBD2 matches 11 bases. The CDR3 has 16 amino acids. Trimming removed 4 bases from V and 4 bases from J; junction bases left unmatched: 6. Germline lookup yields CDR1 MGHRA and CDR2 YSYEKL. This chain's CDR3 is CASSLEGTSGYNEQFF. The DNA of the CDR3 is TGCGCCAGCAGCCTAGAGGGGACTAGCGGATACAATGAGCAGTTCTTC.

The V and J genes are TRBV30 and TRBJ1-1; no reliable D call. The V end was cut by 2 bases, the J end by 0 bases, with 10 bases between. CDR1 and CDR2 (germline): GTSNPN, SVGIG (reference sequence). The CDR3 is made up of 14 amino acids. Written as DNA, the CDR3 is TGTGCCTGGAGTCCATTCGGGGTGAACACTGAAGCTTTCTTT. Protein sequence: CAWSPFGVNTEAFF.

The chain couples TRBV15 to TRBJ1-1; D is possibly TRBD1 (5 bases). Trimming removed 0 bases at V and 0 bases at J, with 14 bases between. Germline values: CDR1 LNHNV, CDR2 YYDKDF (reference sequence). CDR3 length equals 17 residues. The chain's CDR3 is CATSREVDKRVNTEAFF. The CDR3 DNA is TGTGCCACCAGCAGAGAAGTGGACAAAAGGGTGAACACTGAAGCTTTCTTT.

The J gene is TRBJ1-5, the V gene TRBV11-2; 7 bases are shared with TRBD1. With V trimmed by 1 base and J by 8 bases, 5 bases remained unmatched. Germline V gene lookup returns CDR1 SGHAT and CDR2 FQNNGV. The CDR3 contains 14 residues. CDR3 bases: TGTGCCAGCAGCTTAGGACAGGGAAGCAAGCCCCAGCATTTT. This sequence encodes CASSLGQGSKPQHF.

Concerning this clone: At the DNA level, this CDR3 is encoded by other sequences in the same sample as well. The rearrangement joins TRBV5-1 to TRBJ1-2, with D possibly being TRBD1 (6 bases). V lost 4 bases, J lost 5 bases, and 12 bases lay in between. Per germline, CDR1 SGHRS and CDR2 YFSETQ. This CDR3 spans 13 amino acids. DNA for the CDR3: TGCGCCAGCAGCCAGGACAGCACGTATGGCTACACCTTC. It is translated as CASSQDSTYGYTF.

The rearrangement uses TRBV18 and TRBJ2-2; 7 positions match TRBD1. This CDR3 is built from 15 residues. Unmatched junction bases numbered 4, after V lost 6 bases and J lost 0 bases. Germline V lookup: CDR1 KGHSH, CDR2 LQKENI. This CDR3 reads CASSPTGSNTGELFF. CDR3 coding DNA: TGTGCCAGCTCTCCGACAGGGTCGAACACCGGGGAGCTGTTTTTT.

This clone was recorded only once. The rearrangement uses TRBV10-3 and TRBJ1-4, with 11 positions matching TRBD1. The CDR3 has 19 amino acids. After removal of 1 base from V and 3 bases from J, the junction contained 10 bases not matched to a gene. Germline CDR1 ENHRY, CDR2 SYGVKD. The CDR3 sequence is CAISEFPGTGGKANEKLFF. CDR3 DNA sequence: TGTGCCATCAGTGAGTTCCCCGGGACAGGGGGAAAGGCTAATGAAAAACTGTTTTTT.

The chain links TRBV2 to TRBJ1-2, with D tentatively TRBD1 (6 bases). V lost 6 bases, J lost 3 bases, and 11 bases lay in between. The CDR3 is 13 amino acids. Germline V gene lookup returns CDR1 SNHLY and CDR2 FYNNEI. The DNA of the CDR3 is TGTGCCAGCAGAGAAAACAGGGACTATGGCTACACCTTC. Translation: CASRENRDYGYTF.

V gene TRBV10-2 combines with J gene TRBJ1-2; TRBD1 matches at 7 bases. CDR3 length: 14 amino acids. Germline loops: CDR1 WSHSY, CDR2 SAAADI. J was trimmed by 4 bases and V by 8 bases; bases with no gene match: 10. CDR3 protein: CASLGQAELYGYTF. CDR3 coding DNA: TGCGCCAGCCTTGGACAGGCGGAACTCTATGGCTACACCTTC.

The V call is TRBV2, the J call TRBJ2-1; a weak D match, TRBD1 (5 bases). This CDR3 has 14 amino acids. Germline lookup yields CDR1 SNHLY and CDR2 FYNNEI. V was clipped by 1 base and J by 5 bases, with 9 bases between them. CDR3 sequence (DNA): TGTGCCAGCAGTGAAGACCGGACAAACAATGAGCAGTTCTTC. Protein: CASSEDRTNNEQFF.

The chain couples TRBV6-5 to TRBJ1-4, with 8 bases identical to TRBD1. The V and J ends lost 7 bases and 10 bases, in that order; junction bases with no gene match: 8. Per germline, CDR1 MNHEY and CDR2 SVGAGI. The CDR3 has 13 amino acids. The CDR3 reads CASMGQEAGKLFF. The CDR3 DNA follows: TGTGCCAGCATGGGACAGGAGGCTGGAAAACTGTTTTTT.

The chain is built from TRBV2 and TRBJ1-1; D not resolved. Germline CDR1 is SNHLY and CDR2 is FYNNEI. V lost 4 bases and J 0 bases, leaving 9 bases between the germline ends. The CDR3 length is 14 residues. The CDR3 protein is CASSGRPLNTEAFF. Here the CDR3 DNA reads TGTGCCAGCAGTGGGAGACCCTTGAACACTGAAGCTTTCTTT.

The rearrangement links TRBV19 to TRBJ2-1; tentative D call: TRBD1 (5 bases). Trimming pared 10 bases from V and 0 bases from J, leaving 10 bases between. The CDR3 consists of 13 residues. CDR1 and CDR2 (germline): LNHDA, SQIVND (reference sequence). The CDR3 region is CATTGISYNEQFF. CDR3 DNA sequence: TGTGCCACTACAGGAATCTCCTACAATGAGCAGTTCTTC.

The V gene is TRBV29-1, the J gene TRBJ1-1; 7 bases fit TRBD1. The junction had 9 bases not matched to a gene; V was cut back by 4 bases and J by 7 bases. This CDR3 is built from 13 residues. Per the germline V gene, CDR1 is SQVTM and CDR2 is ANQGSEA. The CDR3 DNA reads as TGCAGCGTTGGAACTACTGACAGGGTTGAAGCTTTCTTT. Protein sequence: CSVGTTDRVEAFF.

V and J are TRBV5-1 and TRBJ2-1; 8 bases match TRBD1. Germline V gene lookup returns CDR1 SGHRS and CDR2 YFSETQ. Losses at the gene ends were 6 bases for V and 1 base for J; bases not matched to a gene: 9. The CDR3 is made up of 16 amino acids. Here the CDR3 DNA reads TGCGCCAGCACCAGAAAGACAGGGGATTCCTACAATGAGCAGTTCTTC. Translated, it gives CASTRKTGDSYNEQFF.

The rearrangement joins TRBV5-5 to TRBJ1-4; 7 bases are shared with TRBD1. Losses at the gene ends were 0 bases for V and 0 bases for J; bases not matched to a gene: 2. The CDR3 is made up of 16 amino acids. CDR1 is SGHKS and CDR2 is YYEKEE in the germline V gene (reference sequence). The CDR3: CASSLDRGATNEKLFF. CDR3 in DNA: TGTGCCAGCAGCTTGGACAGGGGTGCAACTAATGAAAAACTGTTTTTT.

The chain recombines TRBV18 with TRBJ2-7; no clear D gene. Germline V lookup: CDR1 KGHSH, CDR2 LQKENI. The CDR3 runs to 13 residues. The V end lost 3 bases, the J end lost 3 bases, and 9 bases lay between the germline ends. CDR3 in amino acids: CASSPPTLYEQYF. The CDR3 DNA reads TGTGCCAGCTCACCGCCTACCCTCTACGAGCAGTACTTC. The full variable domain, rest sourced from reference TRBV18 and TRBJ2-7, is NAGVMQNPRHLVRRRGQEARLRCSPMKGHSHVYWYRQLPEEGLKFMVYLQKENIIDESGMPKERFSAEFPKEGPSILRIQQVVRGDSAAYFCASSPPTLYEQYFGPGTRLTVT.

The chain uses TRBV27 and TRBJ2-7, with TRBD1 identical over 8 bases. Germline V gene lookup returns CDR1 MNHEY and CDR2 SMNVEV (reference sequence). With V trimmed by 5 bases and J by 3 bases, 0 bases remained unmatched. CDR3 size: 12 residues. The CDR3 region has the DNA TGTGCCAGCAGTACAGGGGGCTACGAGCAGTACTTC. Amino acid sequence: CASSTGGYEQYF.

This clone appeared once. V gene TRBV6-2 or TRBV6-3 combines with J gene TRBJ2-3; 10 bases match TRBD2. V dropped 5 bases and J dropped 4; count of bases not matched to a gene: 9. Germline loops: CDR1 MNHEY, CDR2 SVGEGT. The CDR3 spans 16 residues. The CDR3 DNA follows: TGTGCCAGCAGTACCTACGCTAGCGGGAGTCCAGATACGCAGTATTTT. It encodes CASSTYASGSPDTQYF.

The gene calls are TRBV25-1 and TRBJ1-5, with a possible D match to TRBD1 (5 bases). V was trimmed by 5 bases and J by 4 bases, leaving 12 bases between them. CDR1 and CDR2 (germline): MGHDK, SYGVNS. This CDR3 spans 14 amino acids. This chain's CDR3 is CASSPGGANQPQHF. In nucleotides, the CDR3 is TGTGCCAGCAGTCCAGGTGGGGCAAATCAGCCCCAGCATTTT.

The chain uses TRBV3-1 (or the pseudogene TRBV3-2) and TRBJ2-5; D unresolved. Germline CDR1 LGHDT, CDR2 YNNKEL (reference sequence). V was pared by 4 bases and J by 2 bases, with 17 bases between. The CDR3 runs to 16 residues. The CDR3 protein is CASSPYSNIRQETQYF. In DNA, the CDR3 is TGTGCCAGCAGCCCTTACTCGAATATACGACAAGAGACCCAGTACTTC.

This chain links TRBV18 with TRBJ2-2, with 8 bases identical to TRBD1. CDR3 length equals 17 residues. Germline V gene sequence: CDR1 KGHSH, CDR2 LQKENI. J gave up 6 bases and V 1 base, and 10 bases lay outside the gene matches. CDR3 residues: CASSPRPGGATAGELFF. CDR3 in DNA: TGTGCCAGCTCACCACGGCCAGGGGGCGCGACCGCCGGGGAGCTGTTTTTT.

This clone occurred a few times. V is TRBV27 and J is TRBJ1-2, with no clear D. The CDR3 runs 14 residues. V dropped 4 bases and J dropped 4 bases, with 13 bases sitting between them. The germline gives CDR1 MNHEY, CDR2 SMNVEV (reference sequence). CDR3 nucleotides: TGTGCCAGCAGTTCTAAGGCACAGACCTATGGCTACACCTTC. The encoded protein is CASSSKAQTYGYTF.

This clone was detected a few times. The chain's CDR3 is CASSPPQGTQYF. CDR3 DNA: TGTGCCAGCAGTCCGCCCCAGGGCACGCAGTATTTT. V usage is TRBV27 and J usage is TRBJ2-3, with a possible D match to TRBD1 (5 bases). The CDR3 runs to 12 residues. Looked up from germline, CDR1 is MNHEY and CDR2 is SMNVEV (reference sequence). V dropped 5 bases and J dropped 9 bases, with 12 bases sitting between them.